Described below is a single T cell receptor beta chain sequence and its context. What was sequenced were expressed TCRB transcripts, since all of the isolated RNA had been reverse transcribed. Method: immunoSEQ multiplex PCR; TCRdb's copy keeps in-frame clones and lacks some. The repertoire holds over 500,000 clones, with roughly a sixth as singletons. The record originates from a study of beta chain features in type 1 diabetes. Study-level information: Patients were similar to healthy donors in age and gender (as well as in cell yields).

The receptor was derived from a young man in good health. What was sequenced was naive CD4+ T cells from blood.

The CDR3 region is CASSHLGLASEQYF. The DNA for the CDR3 is TGCGCCAGCAGCCACCTCGGACTAGCCTCGGAGCAGTACTTC. V usage is TRBV4-1 and J usage is TRBJ2-7; the match to TRBD2 covers 8 bases. The CDR3 length is 14 residues. V lost 3 bases, J lost 7 bases, and 8 bases stayed unmatched. Looked up from germline, CDR1 is MGHRA and CDR2 is YSYEKL.